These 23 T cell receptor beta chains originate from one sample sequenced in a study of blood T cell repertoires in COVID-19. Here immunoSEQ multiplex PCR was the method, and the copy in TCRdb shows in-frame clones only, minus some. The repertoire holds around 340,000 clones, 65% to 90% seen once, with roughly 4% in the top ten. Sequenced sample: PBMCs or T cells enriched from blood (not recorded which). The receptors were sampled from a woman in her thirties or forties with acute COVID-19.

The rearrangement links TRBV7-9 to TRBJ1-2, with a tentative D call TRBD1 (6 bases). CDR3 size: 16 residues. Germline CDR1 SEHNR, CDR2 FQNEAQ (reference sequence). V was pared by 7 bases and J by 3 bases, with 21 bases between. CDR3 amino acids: CASTHSKGVGDYGYTF. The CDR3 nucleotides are TGTGCCAGCACCCACTCAAAGGGGGTAGGAGACTATGGCTACACCTTC.

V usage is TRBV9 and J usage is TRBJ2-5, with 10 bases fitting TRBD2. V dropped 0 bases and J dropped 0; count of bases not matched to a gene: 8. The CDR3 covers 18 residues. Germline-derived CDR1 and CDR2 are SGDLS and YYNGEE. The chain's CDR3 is CASSVGLAGAWYQETQYF. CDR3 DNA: TGTGCCAGCAGCGTAGGGCTAGCGGGAGCCTGGTACCAAGAGACCCAGTACTTC.

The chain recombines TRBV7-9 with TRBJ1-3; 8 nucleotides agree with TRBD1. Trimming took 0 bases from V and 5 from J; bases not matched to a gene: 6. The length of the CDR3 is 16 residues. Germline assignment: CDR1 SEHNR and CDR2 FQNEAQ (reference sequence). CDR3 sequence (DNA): TGTGCCAGCAGCTTAGCGACAGGGGTTTTGAGAAACACCATATATTTT. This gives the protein CASSLATGVLRNTIYF.

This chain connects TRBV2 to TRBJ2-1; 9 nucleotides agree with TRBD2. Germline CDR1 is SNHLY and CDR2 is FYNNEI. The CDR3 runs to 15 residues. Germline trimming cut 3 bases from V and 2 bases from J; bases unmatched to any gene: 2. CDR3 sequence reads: CASSEGGRAYNEQFF. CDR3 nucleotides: TGTGCCAGCAGTGAGGGCGGGAGGGCCTACAATGAGCAGTTCTTC.

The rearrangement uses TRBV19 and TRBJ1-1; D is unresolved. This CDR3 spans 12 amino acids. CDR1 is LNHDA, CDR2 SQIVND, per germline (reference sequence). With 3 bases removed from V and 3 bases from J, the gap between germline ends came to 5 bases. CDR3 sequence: CASSIFDTEAFF. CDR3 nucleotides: TGTGCCAGTAGTATCTTCGACACTGAAGCTTTCTTT.

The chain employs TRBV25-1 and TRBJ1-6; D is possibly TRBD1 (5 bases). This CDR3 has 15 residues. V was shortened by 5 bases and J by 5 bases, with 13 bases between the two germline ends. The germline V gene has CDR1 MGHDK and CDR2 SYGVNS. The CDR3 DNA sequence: TGTGCCAGCAGTCGTCCCGGACATAATAATTCACCCCTCCACTTT. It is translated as CASSRPGHNNSPLHF.

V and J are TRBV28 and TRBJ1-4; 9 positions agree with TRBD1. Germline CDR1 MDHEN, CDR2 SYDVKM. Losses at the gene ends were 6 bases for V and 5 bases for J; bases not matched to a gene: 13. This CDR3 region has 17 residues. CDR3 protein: CASSTPISTGGNEKLFF. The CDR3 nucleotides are TGTGCCAGCAGCACGCCTATCTCGACAGGGGGGAATGAAAAACTGTTTTTT.

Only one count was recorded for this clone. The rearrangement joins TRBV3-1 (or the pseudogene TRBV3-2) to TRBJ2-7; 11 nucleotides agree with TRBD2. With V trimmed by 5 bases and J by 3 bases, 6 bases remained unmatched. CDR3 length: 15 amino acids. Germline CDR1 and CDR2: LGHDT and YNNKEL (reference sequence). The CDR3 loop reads CASSSGLAGYYEQYF. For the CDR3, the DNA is TGTGCCAGCAGCTCAGGACTAGCGGGCTACTACGAGCAGTACTTC.

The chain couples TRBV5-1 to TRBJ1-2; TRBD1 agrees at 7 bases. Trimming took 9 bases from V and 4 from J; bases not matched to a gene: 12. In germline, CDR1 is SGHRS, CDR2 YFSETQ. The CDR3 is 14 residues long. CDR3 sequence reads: CATKLGQDPYGYTF. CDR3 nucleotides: TGCGCCACAAAATTAGGACAGGACCCCTATGGCTACACCTTC.

CDR3 region: CASSRHEGGNTEAFF. The CDR3 nucleotides read TGTGCCAGTTCCCGTCACGAAGGCGGGAACACTGAAGCTTTCTTT. J is TRBJ1-1 and V is TRBV6-5, with D uncertain. The CDR3 runs 15 residues. Germline values: CDR1 MNHEY, CDR2 SVGAGI. V was cut by 9 bases and J by 1 base, with 18 bases left in between.

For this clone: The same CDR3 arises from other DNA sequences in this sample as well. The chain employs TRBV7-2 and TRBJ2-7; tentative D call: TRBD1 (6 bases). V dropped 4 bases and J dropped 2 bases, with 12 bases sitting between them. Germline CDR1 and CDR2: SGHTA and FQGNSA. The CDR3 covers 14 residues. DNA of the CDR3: TGTGCCAGCAGCTCTAACAGGGCCGCCTACGAGCAGTACTTC. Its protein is CASSSNRAAYEQYF.

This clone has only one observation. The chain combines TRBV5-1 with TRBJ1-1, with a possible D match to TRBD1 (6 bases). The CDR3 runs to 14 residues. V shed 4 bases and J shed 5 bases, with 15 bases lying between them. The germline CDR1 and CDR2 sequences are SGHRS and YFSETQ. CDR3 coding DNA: TGCGCCAGCAGCGCGGGGGGCGCAGGGACTGAAGCTTTCTTT. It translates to CASSAGGAGTEAFF.

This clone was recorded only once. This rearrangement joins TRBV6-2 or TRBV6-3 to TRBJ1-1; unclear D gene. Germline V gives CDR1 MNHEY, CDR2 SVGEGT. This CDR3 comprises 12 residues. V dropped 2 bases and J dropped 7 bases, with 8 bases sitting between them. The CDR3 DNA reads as TGTGCCAGCAGTTACCGGACTTATGAAGCTTTCTTT. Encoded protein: CASSYRTYEAFF.

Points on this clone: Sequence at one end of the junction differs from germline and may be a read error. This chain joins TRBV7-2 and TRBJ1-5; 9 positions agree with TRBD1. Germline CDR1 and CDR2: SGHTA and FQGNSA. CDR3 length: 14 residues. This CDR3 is CASSFRDRADVLYF. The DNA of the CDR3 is TGTGCCAGCAGCTTCCGGGACAGGGCAGACGTATTGTATTTT.

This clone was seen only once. In DNA, the CDR3 is TGTGCCAGCAGGACGACAGGAGACTCCTACGAGCAGTACTTC. As protein: CASRTTGDSYEQYF. The chain links TRBV28 to TRBJ2-7; the D gene is possibly TRBD1 (6 bases). Germline CDR1 is MDHEN and CDR2 is SYDVKM. V was clipped by 6 bases and J by 0 bases, with 12 bases between them. This CDR3 has 14 amino acids.

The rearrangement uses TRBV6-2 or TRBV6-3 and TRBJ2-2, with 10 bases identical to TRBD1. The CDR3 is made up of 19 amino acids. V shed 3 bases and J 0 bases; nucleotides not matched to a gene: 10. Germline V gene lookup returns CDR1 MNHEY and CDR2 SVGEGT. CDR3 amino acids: CASSYEGQGPSTNTGELFF. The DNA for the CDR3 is TGTGCCAGCAGTTATGAGGGACAGGGGCCCTCGACGAACACCGGGGAGCTGTTTTTT.

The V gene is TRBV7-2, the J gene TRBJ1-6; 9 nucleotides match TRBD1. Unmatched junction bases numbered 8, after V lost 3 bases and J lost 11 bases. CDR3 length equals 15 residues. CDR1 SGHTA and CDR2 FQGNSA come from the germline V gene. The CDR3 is CASSFTGTGITPLHF. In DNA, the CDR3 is TGTGCCAGCAGCTTTACCGGGACAGGGATCACACCCCTCCACTTT. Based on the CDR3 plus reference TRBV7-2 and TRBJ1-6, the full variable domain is GAGVSQSPSNKVTEKGKDVELRCDPISGHTALYWYRQSLGQGLEFLIYFQGNSAPDKSGLPSDRFSAERTGGSVSTLTIQRTQQEDSAVYLCASSFTGTGITPLHFGNGTRLTVT.

The CDR3 bases are TGCGCCAGCGGACAGGGGGCAAGAGATACGCAGTATTTT. It translates to CASGQGARDTQYF. The rearrangement joins TRBV4-3 to TRBJ2-3; 11 bases align to TRBD1. The CDR3 sequence is 13 residues long. The ends lost 8 bases at V and 5 bases at J; junction bases unmatched: 3. The V gene's germline CDR1 is LGHNA and CDR2 YSLEER.

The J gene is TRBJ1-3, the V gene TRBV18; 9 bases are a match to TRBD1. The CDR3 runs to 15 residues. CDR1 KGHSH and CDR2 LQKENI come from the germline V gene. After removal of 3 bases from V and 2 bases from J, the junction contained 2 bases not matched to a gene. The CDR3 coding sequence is TGTGCCAGCTCACCGGGACAGGGCGCTGGAAACACCATATATTTT. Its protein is CASSPGQGAGNTIYF. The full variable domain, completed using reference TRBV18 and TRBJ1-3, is NAGVMQNPRHLVRRRGQEARLRCSPMKGHSHVYWYRQLPEEGLKFMVYLQKENIIDESGMPKERFSAEFPKEGPSILRIQQVVRGDSAAYFCASSPGQGAGNTIYFGEGSWLTVV.

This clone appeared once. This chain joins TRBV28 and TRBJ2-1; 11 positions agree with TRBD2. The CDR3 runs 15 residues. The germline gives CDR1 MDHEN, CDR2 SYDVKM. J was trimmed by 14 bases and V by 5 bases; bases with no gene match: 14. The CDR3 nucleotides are TGTGCCAGCAGTCCGGCACTAGCGGGGGCTCCGTGGAAGTTCTTC. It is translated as CASSPALAGAPWKFF.

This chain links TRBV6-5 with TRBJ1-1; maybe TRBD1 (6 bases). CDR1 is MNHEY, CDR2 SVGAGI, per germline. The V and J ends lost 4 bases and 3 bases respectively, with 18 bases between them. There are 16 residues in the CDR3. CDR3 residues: CASSSNRAAGDTEAFF. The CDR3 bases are TGTGCCAGCAGTTCCAACAGGGCCGCGGGGGACACTGAAGCTTTCTTT.

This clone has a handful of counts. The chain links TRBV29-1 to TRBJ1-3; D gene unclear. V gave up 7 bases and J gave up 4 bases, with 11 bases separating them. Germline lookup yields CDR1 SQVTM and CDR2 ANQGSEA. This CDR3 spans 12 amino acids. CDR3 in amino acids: CSAAVSGNTIYF. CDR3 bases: TGCAGCGCTGCGGTATCCGGAAACACCATATATTTT.

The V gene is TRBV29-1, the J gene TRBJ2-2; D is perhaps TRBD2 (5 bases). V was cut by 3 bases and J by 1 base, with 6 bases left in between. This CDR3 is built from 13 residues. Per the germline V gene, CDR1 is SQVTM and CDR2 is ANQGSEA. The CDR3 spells CSVERVNTGELFF. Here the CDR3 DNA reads TGCAGCGTTGAGAGGGTGAACACCGGGGAGCTGTTTTTT.